The clone carrying this TCR beta chain was counted only a few times. Antigen: not known. The source of the sample is a study of blood T cells in healthy people across ages. The overall study: For every two T cells, template switching captured about one barcoded beta molecule.

Study-level points and caveats: Diversity estimated from one million T cells was considered an underestimate. Strong correlation existed between TCR beta diversity and naive T cell percentage.

Primed by a sample-barcoded 5' primer and a J-beta primer mix, a second PCR proceeded for 7 to 11 cycles. MiXCR, applied by TCRdb to the 5' RACE reads, yields one record per CDR3 protein. The sample holds some 780,000 distinct CDR3 sequences, 45% to 70% seen once. Trimming took 3 bases from V and 12 from J; bases not matched to a gene: 16. The CDR3 is made up of 16 amino acids. The sample taken for sequencing was blood. This TCR derives from a man aged 40-49 years in good health. V gene TRBV12-3 or TRBV12-4 combines with J gene TRBJ2-1; 8 bases align to TRBD1. The CDR3 nucleotides read TGTGCCAGCAGTTTCCAAACCGGGACAGGACTTAGGGGGCAGTTCTTC. It encodes CASSFQTGTGLRGQFF.